This T cell receptor (beta chain) originates from a study of PD-1 blockade in classical Hodgkin lymphoma. Study in general: Nivolumab dosing for patients was 3 mg/kg, administered intravenously every 2 weeks. Whole-study findings and limits: Patients with an early start, nivolumab under 1 year after ASCT, were excluded. Newly diagnosed patients and complete responders had comparable diversity at baseline.

Clones were sequenced by immunoSEQ multiplex PCR, and TCRdb holds only the in-frame ones, with some missing. Altogether tens of thousands of clones are present, around 75% being singletons, with the ten largest covering 3.1%. The time point is: cycle 4 day 1 (C4D1), after 5 to 7 weeks of nivolumab. Every patient was affected by relapse after autologous stem cell transplantation, while exposure to brentuximab vedotin was not uniform. Investigators isolated CD4+ T cells from thawed PBMCs through magnetic negative selection. V dropped 3 bases and J dropped 1; count of bases not matched to a gene: 5. The germline V gene encodes CDR1 SGHVS and CDR2 FQNEAQ. The length of the CDR3 is 16 residues. In regard to this clone: Its target is unknown.

The input for sequencing was CD4+ T cells from blood, taken before the fourth cycle of nivolumab. V is TRBV7-8 and J is TRBJ2-1; 8 positions match TRBD2. The clonotype comes from a human donor with classical Hodgkin lymphoma. As DNA, the CDR3 is TGTGCCAGCAGCTTTACTCCGGGAGGGTCCTACAATGAGCAGTTCTTC. This translates into CASSFTPGGSYNEQFF.